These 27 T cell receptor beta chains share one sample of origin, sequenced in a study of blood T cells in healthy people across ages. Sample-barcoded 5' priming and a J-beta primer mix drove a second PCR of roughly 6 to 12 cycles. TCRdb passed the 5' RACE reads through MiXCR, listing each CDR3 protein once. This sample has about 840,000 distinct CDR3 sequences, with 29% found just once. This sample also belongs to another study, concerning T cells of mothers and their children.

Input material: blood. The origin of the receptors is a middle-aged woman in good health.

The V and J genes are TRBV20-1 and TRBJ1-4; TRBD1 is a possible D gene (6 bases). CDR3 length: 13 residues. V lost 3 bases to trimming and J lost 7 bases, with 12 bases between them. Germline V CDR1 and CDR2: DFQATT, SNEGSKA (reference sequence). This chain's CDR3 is CSASRGVSEKLFF. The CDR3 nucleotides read TGCAGTGCTAGCAGGGGAGTTAGTGAAAAACTGTTTTTT.

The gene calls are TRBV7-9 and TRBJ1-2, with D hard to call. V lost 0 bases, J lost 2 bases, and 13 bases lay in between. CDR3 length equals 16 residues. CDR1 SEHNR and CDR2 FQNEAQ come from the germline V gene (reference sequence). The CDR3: CASSLAGGQLNYGYTF. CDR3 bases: TGTGCCAGCAGCTTAGCAGGAGGGCAGCTAAACTATGGCTACACCTTC.

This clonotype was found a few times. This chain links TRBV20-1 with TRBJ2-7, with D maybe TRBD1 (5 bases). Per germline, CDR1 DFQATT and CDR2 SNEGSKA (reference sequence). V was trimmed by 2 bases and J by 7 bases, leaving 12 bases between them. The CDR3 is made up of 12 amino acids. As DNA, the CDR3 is TGCAGTGCTAGATATATGGGGCGTGAGCAGTACTTC. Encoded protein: CSARYMGREQYF.

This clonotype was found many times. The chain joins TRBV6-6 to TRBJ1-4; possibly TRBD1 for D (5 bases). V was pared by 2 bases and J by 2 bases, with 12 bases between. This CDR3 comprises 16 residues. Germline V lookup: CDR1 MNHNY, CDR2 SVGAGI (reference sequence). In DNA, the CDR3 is TGTGCCAGCAGTTACCAGGGCGGGCCCACTAATGAAAAACTGTTTTTT. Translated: CASSYQGGPTNEKLFF.

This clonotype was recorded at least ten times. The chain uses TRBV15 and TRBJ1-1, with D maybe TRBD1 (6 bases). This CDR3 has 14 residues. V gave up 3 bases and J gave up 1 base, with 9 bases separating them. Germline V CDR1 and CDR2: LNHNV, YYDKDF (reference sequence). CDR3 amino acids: CATSRQGSNTEAFF. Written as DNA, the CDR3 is TGTGCCACCAGCAGGCAGGGGTCGAACACTGAAGCTTTCTTT.

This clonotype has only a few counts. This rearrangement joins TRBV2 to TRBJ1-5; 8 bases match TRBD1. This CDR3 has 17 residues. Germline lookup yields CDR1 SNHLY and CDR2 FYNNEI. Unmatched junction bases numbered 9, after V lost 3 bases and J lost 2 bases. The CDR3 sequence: CASSEALTGEGNQPQHF. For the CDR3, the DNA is TGTGCCAGCAGTGAGGCCCTGACAGGGGAGGGCAATCAGCCCCAGCATTTT.

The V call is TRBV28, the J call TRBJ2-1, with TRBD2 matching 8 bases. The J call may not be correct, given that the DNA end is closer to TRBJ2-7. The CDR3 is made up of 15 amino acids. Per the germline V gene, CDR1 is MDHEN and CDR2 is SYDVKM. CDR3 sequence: CASSFRGGFYNEQYF. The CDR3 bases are TGTGCCAGCAGTTTCCGCGGGGGGTTTTACAATGAGCAGTACTTC.

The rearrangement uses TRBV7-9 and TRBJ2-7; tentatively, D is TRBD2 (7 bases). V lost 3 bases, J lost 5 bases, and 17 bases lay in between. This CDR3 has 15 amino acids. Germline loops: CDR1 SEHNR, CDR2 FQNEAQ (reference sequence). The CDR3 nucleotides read TGTGCCAGCAGCTTCGGGGGGCGCGGAGGACACGAGCAGTACTTC. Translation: CASSFGGRGGHEQYF.

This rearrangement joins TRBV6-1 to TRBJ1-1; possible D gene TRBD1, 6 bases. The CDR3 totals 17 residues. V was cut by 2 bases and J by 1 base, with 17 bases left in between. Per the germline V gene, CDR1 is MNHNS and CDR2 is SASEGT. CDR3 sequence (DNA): TGTGCCAGCAGTGAAAAGGTGGCAGGGGCGGGGAACACTGAAGCTTTCTTT. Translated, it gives CASSEKVAGAGNTEAFF.

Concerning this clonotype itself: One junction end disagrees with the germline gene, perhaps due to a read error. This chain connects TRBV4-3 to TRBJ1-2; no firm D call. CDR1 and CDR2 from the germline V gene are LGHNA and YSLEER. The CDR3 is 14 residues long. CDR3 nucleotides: TGCGCCAGCAGTCAAGATAGGATAGGCTGTGGCTACACCTTC. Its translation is CASSQDRIGCGYTF.

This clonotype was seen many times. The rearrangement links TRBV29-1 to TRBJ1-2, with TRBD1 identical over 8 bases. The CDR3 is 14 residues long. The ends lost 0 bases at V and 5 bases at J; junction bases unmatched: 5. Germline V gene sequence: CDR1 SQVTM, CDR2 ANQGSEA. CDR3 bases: TGCAGCGTTGAAGACCCAGGACAGGGATATGGCTACACCTTC. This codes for CSVEDPGQGYGYTF. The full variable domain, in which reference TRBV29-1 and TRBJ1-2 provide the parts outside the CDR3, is SAVISQKPSRDICQRGTSLTIQCQVDSQVTMMFWYRQQPGQSLTLIATANQGSEATYESGFVIDKFPISRPNLTFSTLTVSNMSPEDSSIYLCSVEDPGQGYGYTFGSGTRLTVV.

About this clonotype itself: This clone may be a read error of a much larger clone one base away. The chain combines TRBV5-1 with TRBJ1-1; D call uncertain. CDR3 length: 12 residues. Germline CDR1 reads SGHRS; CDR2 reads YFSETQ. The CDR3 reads CAGSYQDTEAFF. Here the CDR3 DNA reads TGCGCCGGCAGCTACCAGGACACTGAAGCTTTCTTT.

CDR3 DNA sequence: TGTGCCAGCAGACTAGGACAGGGGACGAACGTCCTGACTTTC. Its protein product is CASRLGQGTNVLTF. The rearrangement uses TRBV7-2 and TRBJ2-6; 9 bases are a match to TRBD1. The V gene's germline CDR1 is SGHTA and CDR2 FQGNSA. This CDR3 contains 14 residues. The V and J ends lost 6 bases and 10 bases, in that order; junction bases with no gene match: 7.

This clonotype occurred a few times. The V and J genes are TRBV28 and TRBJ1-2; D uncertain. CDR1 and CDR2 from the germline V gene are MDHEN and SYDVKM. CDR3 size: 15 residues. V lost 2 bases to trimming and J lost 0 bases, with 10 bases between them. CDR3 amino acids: CASSLHRLANYGYTF. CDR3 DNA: TGTGCCAGCAGTTTACACAGACTGGCTAACTATGGCTACACCTTC.

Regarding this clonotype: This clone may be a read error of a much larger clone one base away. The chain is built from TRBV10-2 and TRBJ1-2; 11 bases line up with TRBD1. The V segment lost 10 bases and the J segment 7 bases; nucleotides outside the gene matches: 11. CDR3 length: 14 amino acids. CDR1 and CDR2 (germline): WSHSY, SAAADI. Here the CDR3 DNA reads TGCGCCATCCGAGGGTTGGGACAGGGGGGTGGCTACACCTTC. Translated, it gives CAIRGLGQGGGYTF.

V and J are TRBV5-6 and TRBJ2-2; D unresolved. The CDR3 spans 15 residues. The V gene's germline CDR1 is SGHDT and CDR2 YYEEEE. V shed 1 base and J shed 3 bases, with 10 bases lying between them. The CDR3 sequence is CASSLRLADTGELFF. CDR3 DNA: TGTGCCAGCAGCTTGCGATTGGCAGACACCGGGGAGCTGTTTTTT. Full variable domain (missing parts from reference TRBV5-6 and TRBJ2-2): DAGVTQSPTHLIKTRGQQVTLRCSPKSGHDTVSWYQQALGQGPQFIFQYYEEEERQRGNFPDRFSGHQFPNYSSELNVNALLLGDSALYLCASSLRLADTGELFFGEGSRLTVL.

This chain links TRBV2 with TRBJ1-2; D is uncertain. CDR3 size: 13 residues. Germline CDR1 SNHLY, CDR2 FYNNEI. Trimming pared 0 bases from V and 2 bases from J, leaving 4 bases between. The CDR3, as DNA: TGTGCCAGCAGTGAAGCACGGAACTATGGCTACACCTTC. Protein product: CASSEARNYGYTF.

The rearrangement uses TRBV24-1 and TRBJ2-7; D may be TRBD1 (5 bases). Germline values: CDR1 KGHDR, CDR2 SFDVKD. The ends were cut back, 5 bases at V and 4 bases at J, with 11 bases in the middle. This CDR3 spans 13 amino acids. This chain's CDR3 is CATSAGKGYEQYF. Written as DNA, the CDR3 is TGTGCCACCAGTGCAGGGAAGGGATACGAGCAGTACTTC.

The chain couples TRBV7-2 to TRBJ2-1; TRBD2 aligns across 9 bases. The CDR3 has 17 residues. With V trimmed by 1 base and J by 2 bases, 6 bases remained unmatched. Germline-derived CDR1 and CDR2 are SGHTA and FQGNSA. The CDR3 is CASSLGGAGGPYNEQFF. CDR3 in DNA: TGTGCCAGCAGCTTAGGAGGTGCGGGGGGGCCCTACAATGAGCAGTTCTTC.

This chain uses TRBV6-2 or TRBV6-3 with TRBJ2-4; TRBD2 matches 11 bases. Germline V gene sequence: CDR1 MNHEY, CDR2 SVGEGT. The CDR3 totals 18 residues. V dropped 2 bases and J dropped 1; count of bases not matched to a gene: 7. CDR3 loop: CASSYPLAGGPAKNIQYF. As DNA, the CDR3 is TGTGCCAGCAGTTACCCTTTAGCGGGGGGGCCTGCCAAAAACATTCAGTACTTC.

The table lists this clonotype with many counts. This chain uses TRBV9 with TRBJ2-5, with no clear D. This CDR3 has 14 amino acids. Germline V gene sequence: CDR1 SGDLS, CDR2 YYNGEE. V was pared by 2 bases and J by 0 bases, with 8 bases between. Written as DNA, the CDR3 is TGTGCCAGCAGCGTCACCTTTGACCAAGAGACCCAGTACTTC. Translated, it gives CASSVTFDQETQYF. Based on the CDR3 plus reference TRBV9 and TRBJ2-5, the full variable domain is DSGVTQTPKHLITATGQRVTLRCSPRSGDLSVYWYQQSLDQGLQFLIQYYNGEERAKGNILERFSAQQFPDLHSELNLSSLELGDSALYFCASSVTFDQETQYFGPGTRLLVL.

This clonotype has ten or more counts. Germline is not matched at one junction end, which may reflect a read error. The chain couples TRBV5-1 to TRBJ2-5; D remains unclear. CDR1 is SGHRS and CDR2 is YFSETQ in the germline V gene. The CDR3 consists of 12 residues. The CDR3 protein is CASSRNQETQYF. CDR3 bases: TGTGCCAGCAGCAGGAACCAAGAGACCCAGTACTTC.

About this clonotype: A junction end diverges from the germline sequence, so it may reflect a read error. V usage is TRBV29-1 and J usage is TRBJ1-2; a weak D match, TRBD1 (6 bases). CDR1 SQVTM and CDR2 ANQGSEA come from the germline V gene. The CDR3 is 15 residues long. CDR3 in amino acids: CSVPILSGANYGYIF. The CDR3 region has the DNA TGCAGCGTTCCTATATTGTCAGGGGCTAACTATGGCTACATCTTC.

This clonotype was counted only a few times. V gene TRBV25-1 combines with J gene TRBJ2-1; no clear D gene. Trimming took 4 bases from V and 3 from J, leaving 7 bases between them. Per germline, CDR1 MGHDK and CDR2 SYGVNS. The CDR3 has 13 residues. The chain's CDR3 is CASSGSLYNEQFF. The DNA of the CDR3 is TGTGCCAGCAGTGGCAGCCTCTACAATGAGCAGTTCTTC.

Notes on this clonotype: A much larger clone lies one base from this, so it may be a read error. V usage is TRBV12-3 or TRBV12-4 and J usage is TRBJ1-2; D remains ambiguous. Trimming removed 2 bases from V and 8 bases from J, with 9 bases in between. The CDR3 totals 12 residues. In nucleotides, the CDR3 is TGTGCCAGCAGTTTATACCGGACCGGCTACACCTTC. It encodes CASSLYRTGYTF.

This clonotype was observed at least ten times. The CDR3 sequence is CSTNPRRAGIGVETQYF. CDR3 DNA: TGCAGCACGAATCCGCGGCGGGCAGGGATAGGGGTAGAGACCCAGTACTTC. The rearrangement joins TRBV29-1 to TRBJ2-5; D may correspond to TRBD1 or TRBD2 (5 bases each). Trimming stripped 8 bases from V and 4 bases from J, with 29 bases between. The CDR3 length is 17 residues. CDR1 is SQVTM, CDR2 ANQGSEA, per germline.

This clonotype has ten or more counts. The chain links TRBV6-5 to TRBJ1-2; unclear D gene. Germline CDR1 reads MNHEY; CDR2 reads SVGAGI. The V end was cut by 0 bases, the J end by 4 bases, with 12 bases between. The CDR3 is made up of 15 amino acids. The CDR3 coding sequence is TGTGCCAGCAGTTACTCTCTCCGTGCGGGCTATGGCTACACCTTC. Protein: CASSYSLRAGYGYTF.